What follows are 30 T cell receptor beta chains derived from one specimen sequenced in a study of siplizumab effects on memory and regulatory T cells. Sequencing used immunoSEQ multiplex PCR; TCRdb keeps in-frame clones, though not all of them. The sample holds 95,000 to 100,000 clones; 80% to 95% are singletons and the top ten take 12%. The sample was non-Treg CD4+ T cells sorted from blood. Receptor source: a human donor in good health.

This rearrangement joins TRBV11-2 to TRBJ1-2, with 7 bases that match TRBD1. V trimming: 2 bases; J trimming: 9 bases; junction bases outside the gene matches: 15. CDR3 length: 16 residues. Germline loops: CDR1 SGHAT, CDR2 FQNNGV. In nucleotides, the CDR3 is TGTGCCAGCAGCTTAAAACGGACAGGCGGCCCCAGTAGCTACACCTTC. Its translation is CASSLKRTGGPSSYTF. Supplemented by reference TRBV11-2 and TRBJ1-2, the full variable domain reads EAGVAQSPRYKIIEKRQSVAFWCNPISGHATLYWYQQILGQGPKLLIQFQNNGVVDDSQLPKDRFSAERLKGVDSTLKIQPAKLEDSAVYLCASSLKRTGGPSSYTFGSGTRLTVV.

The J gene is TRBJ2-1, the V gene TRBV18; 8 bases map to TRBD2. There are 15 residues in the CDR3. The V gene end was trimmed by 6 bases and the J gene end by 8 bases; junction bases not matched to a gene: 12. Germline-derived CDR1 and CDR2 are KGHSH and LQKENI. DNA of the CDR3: TGTGCCAGCTCCCTACTACTAGCGGAGTTCGATGAGCAGTTCTTC. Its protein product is CASSLLLAEFDEQFF.

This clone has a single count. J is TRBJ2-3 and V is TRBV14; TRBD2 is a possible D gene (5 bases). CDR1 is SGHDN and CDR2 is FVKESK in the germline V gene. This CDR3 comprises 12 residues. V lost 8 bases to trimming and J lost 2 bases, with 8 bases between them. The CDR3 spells CASGLATDTQYF. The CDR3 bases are TGTGCCAGCGGCCTAGCCACAGATACGCAGTATTTT.

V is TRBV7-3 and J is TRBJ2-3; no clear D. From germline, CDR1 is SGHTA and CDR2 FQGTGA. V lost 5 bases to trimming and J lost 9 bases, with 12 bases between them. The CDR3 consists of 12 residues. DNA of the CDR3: TGTGCCAGCAGCCACCCGTTGGGGACGCAGTATTTT. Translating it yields CASSHPLGTQYF. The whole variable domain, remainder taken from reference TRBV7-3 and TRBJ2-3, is GAGVSQTPSNKVTEKGKYVELRCDPISGHTALYWYRQSLGQGPEFLIYFQGTGAADDSGLPNDRFFAVRPEGSVSTLKIQRTERGDSAVYLCASSHPLGTQYFGPGTRLTVL.

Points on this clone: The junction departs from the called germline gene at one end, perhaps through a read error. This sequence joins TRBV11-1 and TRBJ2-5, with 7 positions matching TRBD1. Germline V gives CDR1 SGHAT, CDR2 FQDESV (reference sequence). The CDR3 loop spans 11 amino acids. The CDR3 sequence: CASSNRTGVDF. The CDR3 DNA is TGTGCCAGCAGCAATCGGACAGGTGTGGACTTC.

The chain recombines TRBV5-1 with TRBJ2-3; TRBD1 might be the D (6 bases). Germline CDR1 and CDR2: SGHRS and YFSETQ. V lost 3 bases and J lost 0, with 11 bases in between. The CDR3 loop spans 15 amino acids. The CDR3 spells CASSWTDPSTDTQYF. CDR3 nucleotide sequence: TGCGCCAGCAGCTGGACAGACCCTAGCACAGATACGCAGTATTTT.

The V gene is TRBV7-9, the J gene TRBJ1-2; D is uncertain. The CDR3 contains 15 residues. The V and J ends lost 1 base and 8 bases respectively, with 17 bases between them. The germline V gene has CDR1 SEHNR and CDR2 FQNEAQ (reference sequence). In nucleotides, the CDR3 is TGTGCCAGCAGCTTAGAGGCACAGATCAAGCAGGGCTACACCTTC. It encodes CASSLEAQIKQGYTF.

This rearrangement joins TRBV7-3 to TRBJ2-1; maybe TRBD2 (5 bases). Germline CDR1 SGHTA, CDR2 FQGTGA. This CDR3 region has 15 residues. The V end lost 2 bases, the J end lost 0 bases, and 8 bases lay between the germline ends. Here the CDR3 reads CASSLGGLSYNEQFF. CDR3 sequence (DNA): TGTGCCAGCAGCTTAGGCGGACTCTCCTACAATGAGCAGTTCTTC.

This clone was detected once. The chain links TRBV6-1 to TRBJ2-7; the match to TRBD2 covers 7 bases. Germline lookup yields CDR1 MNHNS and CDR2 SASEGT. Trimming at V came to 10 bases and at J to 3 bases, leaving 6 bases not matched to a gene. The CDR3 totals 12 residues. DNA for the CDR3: TGTGCCATTCGGGACTATCTCTACGAGCAGTACTTC. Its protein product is CAIRDYLYEQYF.

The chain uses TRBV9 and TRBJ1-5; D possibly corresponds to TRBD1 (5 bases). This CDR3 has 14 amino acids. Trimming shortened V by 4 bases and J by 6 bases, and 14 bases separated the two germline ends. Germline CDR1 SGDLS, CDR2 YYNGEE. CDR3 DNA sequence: TGTGCCAGCAGCTCCTTCGGGGACGCTCAGCCCCAGCATTTT. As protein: CASSSFGDAQPQHF. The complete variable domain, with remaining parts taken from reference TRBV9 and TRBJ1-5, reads DSGVTQTPKHLITATGQRVTLRCSPRSGDLSVYWYQQSLDQGLQFLIQYYNGEERAKGNILERFSAQQFPDLHSELNLSSLELGDSALYFCASSSFGDAQPQHFGDGTRLSIL.

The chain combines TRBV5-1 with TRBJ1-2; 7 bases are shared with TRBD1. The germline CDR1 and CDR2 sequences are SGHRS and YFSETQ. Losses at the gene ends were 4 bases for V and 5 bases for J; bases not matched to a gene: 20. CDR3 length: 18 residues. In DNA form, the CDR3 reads TGCGCCAGCAGCCCCTCGACAGGGTGGGGGATTGCCGATTATGGCTACACCTTC. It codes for CASSPSTGWGIADYGYTF.

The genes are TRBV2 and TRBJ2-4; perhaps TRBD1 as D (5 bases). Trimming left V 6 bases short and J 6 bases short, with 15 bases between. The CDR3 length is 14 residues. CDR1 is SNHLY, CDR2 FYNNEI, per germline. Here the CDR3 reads CASSLPVQGNIQYF. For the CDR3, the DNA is TGTGCCAGCAGCTTACCGGTCCAGGGAAACATTCAGTACTTC.

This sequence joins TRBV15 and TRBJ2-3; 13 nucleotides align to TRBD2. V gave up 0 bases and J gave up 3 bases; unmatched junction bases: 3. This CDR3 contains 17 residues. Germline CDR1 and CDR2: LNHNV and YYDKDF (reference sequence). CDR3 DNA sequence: TGTGCCACCAGCAGAGATCGACTAGCGGGAGGAACAGATACGCAGTATTTT. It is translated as CATSRDRLAGGTDTQYF. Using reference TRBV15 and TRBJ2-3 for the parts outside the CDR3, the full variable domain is DAMVIQNPRYQVTQFGKPVTLSCSQTLNHNVMYWYQQKSSQAPKLLFHYYDKDFNNEADTPDNFQSRRPNTSFCFLDIRSPGLGDTAMYLCATSRDRLAGGTDTQYFGPGTRLTVL.

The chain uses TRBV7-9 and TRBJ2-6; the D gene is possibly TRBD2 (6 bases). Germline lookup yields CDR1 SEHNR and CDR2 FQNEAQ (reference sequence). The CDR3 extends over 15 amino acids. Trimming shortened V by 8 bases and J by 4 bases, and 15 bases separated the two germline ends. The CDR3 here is CASPGGDSGANVLTF. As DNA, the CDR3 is TGTGCCAGCCCTGGAGGGGATTCCGGGGCCAACGTCCTGACTTTC.

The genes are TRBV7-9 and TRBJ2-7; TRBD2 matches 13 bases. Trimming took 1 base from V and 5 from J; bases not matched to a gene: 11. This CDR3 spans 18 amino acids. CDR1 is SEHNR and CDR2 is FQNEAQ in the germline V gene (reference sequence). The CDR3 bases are TGTGCCAGCAGCTTAGTCCTACTAGCGGGAGGGCCTATAAACGAGCAGTACTTC. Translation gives CASSLVLLAGGPINEQYF.

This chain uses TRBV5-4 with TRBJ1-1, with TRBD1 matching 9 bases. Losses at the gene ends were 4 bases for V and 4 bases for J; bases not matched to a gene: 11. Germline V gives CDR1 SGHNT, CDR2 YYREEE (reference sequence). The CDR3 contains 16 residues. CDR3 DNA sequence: TGTGCCAGCAGCCCTAGCCGTGCACAGGGGGCCACTGAAGCTTTCTTT. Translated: CASSPSRAQGATEAFF.

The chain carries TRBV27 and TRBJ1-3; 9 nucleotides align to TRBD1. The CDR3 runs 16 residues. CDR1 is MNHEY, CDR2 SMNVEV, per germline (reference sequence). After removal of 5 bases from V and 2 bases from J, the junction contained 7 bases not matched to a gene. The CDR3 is CASSPPWTGAGNTIYF. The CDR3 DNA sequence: TGTGCCAGCAGTCCCCCCTGGACAGGGGCTGGAAACACCATATATTTT.

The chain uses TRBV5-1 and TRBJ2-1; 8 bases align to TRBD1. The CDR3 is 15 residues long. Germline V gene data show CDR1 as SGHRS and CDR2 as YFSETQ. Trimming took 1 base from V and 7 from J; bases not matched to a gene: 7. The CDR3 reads CASSLIGQGRNEQFF. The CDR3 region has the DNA TGCGCCAGCAGCTTGATAGGACAGGGTCGGAATGAGCAGTTCTTC.

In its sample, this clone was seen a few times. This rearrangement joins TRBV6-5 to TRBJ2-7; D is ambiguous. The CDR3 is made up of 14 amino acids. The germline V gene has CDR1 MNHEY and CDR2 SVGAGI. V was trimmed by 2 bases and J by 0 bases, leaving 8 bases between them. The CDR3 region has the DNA TGTGCCAGCAGTTACAGGACGGACTCCTACGAGCAGTACTTC. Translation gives CASSYRTDSYEQYF.

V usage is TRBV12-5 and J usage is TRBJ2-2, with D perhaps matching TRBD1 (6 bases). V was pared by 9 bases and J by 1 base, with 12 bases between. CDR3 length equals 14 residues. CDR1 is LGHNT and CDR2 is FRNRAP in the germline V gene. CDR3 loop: CASSLRGNTGELFF. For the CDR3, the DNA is TGTGCTAGCTCCCTCAGGGGGAACACCGGGGAGCTGTTTTTT.

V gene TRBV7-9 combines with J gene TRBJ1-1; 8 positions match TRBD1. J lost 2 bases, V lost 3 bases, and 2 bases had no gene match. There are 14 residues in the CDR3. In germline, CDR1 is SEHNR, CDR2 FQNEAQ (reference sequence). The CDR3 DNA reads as TGTGCCAGCAGCTTTGGACAGGGAAACACTGAAGCTTTCTTT. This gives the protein CASSFGQGNTEAFF.

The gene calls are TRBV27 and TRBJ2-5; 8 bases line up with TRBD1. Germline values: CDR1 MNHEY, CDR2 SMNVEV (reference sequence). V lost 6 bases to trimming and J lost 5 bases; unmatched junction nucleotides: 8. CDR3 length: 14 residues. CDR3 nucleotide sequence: TGTGCCAGCAGGTCTAGACAGGGGAGGGAGACCCAGTACTTC. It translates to CASRSRQGRETQYF.

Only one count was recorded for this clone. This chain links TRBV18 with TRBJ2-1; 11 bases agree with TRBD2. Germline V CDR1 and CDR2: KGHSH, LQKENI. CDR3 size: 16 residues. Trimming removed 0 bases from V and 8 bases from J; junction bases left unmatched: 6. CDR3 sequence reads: CASSPPSLAGGDEQFF. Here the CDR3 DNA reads TGTGCCAGCTCACCACCGTCGCTAGCGGGAGGTGATGAGCAGTTCTTC.

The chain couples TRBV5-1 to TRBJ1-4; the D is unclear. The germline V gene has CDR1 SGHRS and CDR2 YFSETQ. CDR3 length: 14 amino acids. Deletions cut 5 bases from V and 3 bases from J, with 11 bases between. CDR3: CASSMTGANEKLFF. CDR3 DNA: TGCGCCAGCAGTATGACCGGGGCTAATGAAAAACTGTTTTTT. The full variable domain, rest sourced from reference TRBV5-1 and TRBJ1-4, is KAGVTQTPRYLIKTRGQQVTLSCSPISGHRSVSWYQQTPGQGLQFLFEYFSETQRNKGNFPGRFSGRQFSNSRSEMNVSTLELGDSALYLCASSMTGANEKLFFGSGTQLSVL.

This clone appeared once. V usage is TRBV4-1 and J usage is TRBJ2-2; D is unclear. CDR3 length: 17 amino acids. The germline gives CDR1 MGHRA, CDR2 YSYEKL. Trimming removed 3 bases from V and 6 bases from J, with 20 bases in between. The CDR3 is CASSHLRAIRLSGELFF. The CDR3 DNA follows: TGCGCCAGCAGCCACCTCCGGGCGATTCGGTTGTCCGGGGAGCTGTTTTTT.

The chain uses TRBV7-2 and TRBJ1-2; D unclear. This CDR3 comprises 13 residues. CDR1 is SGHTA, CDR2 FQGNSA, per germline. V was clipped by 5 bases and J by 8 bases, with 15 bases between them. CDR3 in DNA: TGTGCCAGCAGCCAAACCCCACAGAGAGGCTACACCTTC. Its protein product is CASSQTPQRGYTF.

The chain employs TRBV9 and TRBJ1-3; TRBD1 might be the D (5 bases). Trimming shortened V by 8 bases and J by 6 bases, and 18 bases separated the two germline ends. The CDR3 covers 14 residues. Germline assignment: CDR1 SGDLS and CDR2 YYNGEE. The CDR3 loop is CARTRDQAENTIYF. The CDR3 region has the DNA TGTGCCAGAACTCGGGACCAGGCAGAAAACACCATATATTTT.

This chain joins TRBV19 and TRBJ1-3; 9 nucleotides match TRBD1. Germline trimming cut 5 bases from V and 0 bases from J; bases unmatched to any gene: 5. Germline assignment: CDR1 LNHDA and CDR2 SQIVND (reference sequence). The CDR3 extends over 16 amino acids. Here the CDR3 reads CASSARDRVSGNTIYF. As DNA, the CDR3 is TGTGCCAGTAGTGCCCGGGACAGGGTCTCTGGAAACACCATATATTTT.

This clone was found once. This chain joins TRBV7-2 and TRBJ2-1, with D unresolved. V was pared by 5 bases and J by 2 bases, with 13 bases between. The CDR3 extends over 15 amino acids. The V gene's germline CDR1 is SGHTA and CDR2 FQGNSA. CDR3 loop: CASSGTGGTYNEQFF. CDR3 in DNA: TGTGCCAGCAGCGGTACTGGCGGAACCTACAATGAGCAGTTCTTC.

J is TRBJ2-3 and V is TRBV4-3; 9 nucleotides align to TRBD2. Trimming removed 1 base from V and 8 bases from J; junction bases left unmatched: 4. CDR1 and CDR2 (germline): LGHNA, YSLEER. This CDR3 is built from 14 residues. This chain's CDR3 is CASSQVAGVVTQYF. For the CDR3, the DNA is TGCGCCAGCAGCCAAGTAGCGGGAGTCGTTACGCAGTATTTT.